The 23 T cell receptor beta chains given below trace back to one sample, sequenced in a study of T-cell memory formation after mild COVID-19. From the 5' RACE reads, TCRdb called clonotypes with MiXCR, one entry per CDR3 protein. The sample has 250,000 to 300,000 distinct CDR3 sequences, around 15% seen once. The source material was PBMCs or a T cell subset sorted from them (not recorded which). These receptors were collected from a man between 18 and 35 years old who had mild COVID-19 (a few samples of this study predate the infection). Cell type and time point are not known.

This clonotype has a handful of counts. CDR3 coding DNA: TGCGCCAGCAGCTTGGACGGACCCGAGCAGTTCTTC. As protein: CASSLDGPEQFF. The chain links TRBV5-1 to TRBJ2-1; D uncertain. The V end was cut by 0 bases, the J end by 10 bases, with 8 bases between. This CDR3 region has 12 residues. Germline V gives CDR1 SGHRS, CDR2 YFSETQ.

The chain links TRBV9 to TRBJ2-3, with D possibly TRBD1 on 6 matching bases. This CDR3 region has 15 residues. V was pared by 6 bases and J by 2 bases, with 16 bases between. Germline assignment: CDR1 SGDLS and CDR2 YYNGEE. CDR3 protein: CASNRVGWATDTQYF. Written as DNA, the CDR3 is TGTGCCAGCAACAGGGTCGGTTGGGCCACAGATACGCAGTATTTT. Full variable domain (rest looked up from reference TRBV9 and TRBJ2-3): DSGVTQTPKHLITATGQRVTLRCSPRSGDLSVYWYQQSLDQGLQFLIQYYNGEERAKGNILERFSAQQFPDLHSELNLSSLELGDSALYFCASNRVGWATDTQYFGPGTRLTVL.

This clonotype was found a few times. V is TRBV20-1 and J is TRBJ2-3; 8 nucleotides agree with TRBD2. V shed 5 bases and J 4 bases; nucleotides not matched to a gene: 8. This CDR3 has 14 residues. Germline V gene data show CDR1 as DFQATT and CDR2 as SNEGSKA (reference sequence). The CDR3 nucleotides read TGCAGTGCTCCGGAGAGGACTAGCTCAGATACGCAGTATTTT. As protein: CSAPERTSSDTQYF.

This sequence joins TRBV20-1 and TRBJ2-7; D uncertain. The CDR3 loop spans 14 amino acids. Germline V gene lookup returns CDR1 DFQATT and CDR2 SNEGSKA (reference sequence). The CDR3 region is CSAGDKTDYYEQYV. The CDR3, as DNA: TGCAGTGCTGGAGACAAGACGGATTACTACGAGCAGTACGTC.

This clonotype showed up many times. The chain links TRBV5-1 to TRBJ2-3, with unresolved D. This CDR3 spans 14 amino acids. The germline CDR1 and CDR2 sequences are SGHRS and YFSETQ. V lost 4 bases and J 3 bases, leaving 12 bases between the germline ends. The CDR3 coding sequence is TGCGCCAGCAGCCGGACCGTTGGGACAGATACGCAGTATTTT. Translation gives CASSRTVGTDTQYF.

This clonotype was observed a handful of times. V is TRBV5-5 and J is TRBJ2-1; perhaps TRBD2 as D (5 bases). The CDR3 has 15 amino acids. The V gene's germline CDR1 is SGHKS and CDR2 YYEKEE (reference sequence). V was clipped by 1 base and J by 5 bases, with 13 bases between them. The CDR3 sequence is CASSLREAGNNEQFF. CDR3 nucleotide sequence: TGTGCCAGCAGCTTGCGGGAAGCAGGAAACAATGAGCAGTTCTTC.

This clonotype was observed at least ten times. V gene TRBV6-5 combines with J gene TRBJ1-3; 9 bases agree with TRBD1. V shed 6 bases and J 10 bases; nucleotides not matched to a gene: 10. CDR3 size: 14 residues. Looked up from germline, CDR1 is MNHEY and CDR2 is SVGAGI. The CDR3 DNA follows: TGTGCCAGCAGGATCCGGGACAGGGCGAGTACCATATATTTT. Translated: CASRIRDRASTIYF.

This clonotype occurred a few times. The V call is TRBV12-3 or TRBV12-4, the J call TRBJ2-3; tentatively, D is TRBD2 (5 bases). Trimming removed 5 bases at V and 3 bases at J, with 12 bases between. This CDR3 has 14 amino acids. The CDR3, as DNA: TGTGCCAGCAGTAATCCTAGCCCGACAGATACGCAGTATTTT. Translation gives CASSNPSPTDTQYF.

J is TRBJ2-2 and V is TRBV9; 8 bases match TRBD2. CDR3 size: 17 residues. Germline V CDR1 and CDR2: SGDLS, YYNGEE. The J segment lost 4 bases and the V segment lost 0 bases, leaving 8 bases of the junction unmatched. The CDR3 protein is CASSVGNSGVFTGELFF. The CDR3 DNA follows: TGTGCCAGCAGCGTAGGTAATAGCGGGGTTTTCACCGGGGAGCTGTTTTTT. The full variable domain, its missing parts supplied by reference TRBV9 and TRBJ2-2, is DSGVTQTPKHLITATGQRVTLRCSPRSGDLSVYWYQQSLDQGLQFLIQYYNGEERAKGNILERFSAQQFPDLHSELNLSSLELGDSALYFCASSVGNSGVFTGELFFGEGSRLTVL.

The table lists this clonotype with a few counts. The chain couples TRBV19 to TRBJ1-5, with a weak D call TRBD1 (5 bases). Trimming removed 6 bases from V and 9 bases from J, with 9 bases in between. The V gene's germline CDR1 is LNHDA and CDR2 SQIVND (reference sequence). This CDR3 region has 11 residues. CDR3 sequence: CASRDQGPQHF. The CDR3 coding sequence is TGTGCCAGTAGGGACCAGGGGCCCCAGCATTTT. The full variable domain, rest sourced from reference TRBV19 and TRBJ1-5, is DGGITQSPKYLFRKEGQNVTLSCEQNLNHDAMYWYRQDPGQGLRLIYYSQIVNDFQKGDIAEGYSVSREKKESFPLTVTSAQKNPTAFYLCASRDQGPQHFGDGTRLSIL.

This clonotype was observed at least ten times. The V and J genes are TRBV5-1 and TRBJ2-6, with no clear D. CDR1 is SGHRS, CDR2 YFSETQ, per germline. The V gene lost 3 bases and the J gene lost 4 bases, with 8 bases spanning the gap. This CDR3 is 14 amino acids long. CDR3 sequence reads: CASSWYSGANVLTF. CDR3 DNA: TGCGCCAGCAGCTGGTACAGCGGGGCCAACGTCCTGACTTTC.

The V gene is TRBV14, the J gene TRBJ1-1; D gene ambiguous. Germline-derived CDR1 and CDR2 are SGHDN and FVKESK. The CDR3 runs to 14 residues. With 1 base removed from V and 5 bases from J, the gap between germline ends came to 11 bases. CDR3 sequence: CASSQAGALTEAFF. The CDR3 region has the DNA TGTGCCAGCAGCCAAGCTGGAGCACTTACTGAAGCTTTCTTT.

This clonotype was observed a few times. The V and J genes are TRBV28 and TRBJ2-3, with 10 positions matching TRBD2. Germline assignment: CDR1 MDHEN and CDR2 SYDVKM. V shed 3 bases, J shed 1 base, and the junction held 16 bases outside the gene matches. This CDR3 contains 20 residues. This CDR3 is CASSFSAGAGGPLGTDTQYF. The CDR3 coding sequence is TGTGCCAGCAGTTTCTCTGCCGGAGCGGGGGGGCCGTTAGGCACAGATACGCAGTATTTT.

This clonotype was recorded a few times. V gene TRBV15 combines with J gene TRBJ1-1; D not resolved. V lost 2 bases to trimming and J lost 0 bases, with 16 bases between them. CDR1 LNHNV and CDR2 YYDKDF come from the germline V gene (reference sequence). The CDR3 has 17 residues. The chain's CDR3 is CATSRTLHRTLNTEAFF. CDR3 coding DNA: TGTGCCACCAGCAGAACTCTCCATAGAACTTTGAACACTGAAGCTTTCTTT.

V gene TRBV18 combines with J gene TRBJ1-3; maybe TRBD1 (5 bases). The CDR3 is 16 residues long. The V gene's germline CDR1 is KGHSH and CDR2 LQKENI. Trimming took 4 bases from V and 1 from J, leaving 14 bases between them. CDR3 loop: CASSRPTGTSGNTIYF. The CDR3 DNA reads TGTGCCAGCTCACGGCCTACGGGGACTTCTGGAAACACCATATATTTT.

V is TRBV18 and J is TRBJ1-5, with D maybe TRBD1 (6 bases). The germline V gene encodes CDR1 KGHSH and CDR2 LQKENI. The CDR3 is made up of 17 amino acids. V lost 5 bases and J 0 bases, leaving 17 bases between the germline ends. In nucleotides, the CDR3 is TGTGCCAGCTCATCCCGGACAGATCGGCTTAGCAATCAGCCCCAGCATTTT. The encoded protein is CASSSRTDRLSNQPQHF.

The V gene is TRBV5-4, the J gene TRBJ2-3; D may be TRBD1 or TRBD2 (6 bases each). V lost 2 bases, J lost 4 bases, and 11 bases lay in between. CDR1 and CDR2 from the germline V gene are SGHNT and YYREEE (reference sequence). The CDR3 sequence is 14 residues long. CDR3 coding DNA: TGTGCCAGCAGCTTCTGGGGGGCAGCAGATACGCAGTATTTT. Translation gives CASSFWGAADTQYF.

This clonotype was recorded many times. The chain links TRBV7-9 to TRBJ2-3, with D perhaps TRBD1 (5 bases). The CDR3 covers 16 residues. Trimming pared 4 bases from V and 1 base from J, leaving 15 bases between. CDR1 is SEHNR and CDR2 is FQNEAQ in the germline V gene (reference sequence). The CDR3 coding sequence is TGTGCCAGCAGCTCCGATGGCAGGGAAGGCACAGATACGCAGTATTTT. It is translated as CASSSDGREGTDTQYF.

This clonotype was found a few times. The chain recombines TRBV6-2 or TRBV6-3 with TRBJ1-2; no clear D gene. The CDR3 consists of 13 residues. The germline V gene encodes CDR1 MNHEY and CDR2 SVGEGT. The V gene lost 4 bases and the J gene lost 8 bases, with 14 bases spanning the gap. The CDR3 sequence: CASSSGPLGGYTF. Here the CDR3 DNA reads TGTGCCAGCAGTTCGGGTCCGCTGGGCGGCTACACCTTC.

This clonotype was seen a handful of times. This chain links TRBV7-9 with TRBJ2-7, with D unresolved. The V gene lost 2 bases and the J gene lost 5 bases, with 4 bases spanning the gap. Germline values: CDR1 SEHNR, CDR2 FQNEAQ (reference sequence). The CDR3 sequence is 11 residues long. The CDR3 reads CASSLSHEQYF. CDR3 coding DNA: TGTGCCAGCAGCTTATCGCACGAGCAGTACTTC. Drawing the rest from reference TRBV7-9 and TRBJ2-7, the complete variable domain is DTGVSQNPRHKITKRGQNVTFRCDPISEHNRLYWYRQTLGQGPEFLTYFQNEAQLEKSRLLSDRFSAERPKGSFSTLEIQRTEQGDSAMYLCASSLSHEQYFGPGTRLTVT.

CDR3 in amino acids: CASSRELAGGNVGTDTQYF. DNA for the CDR3: TGTGCCAGCAGCCGGGAACTAGCGGGGGGGAATGTAGGGACAGATACGCAGTATTTT. The chain uses TRBV4-2 and TRBJ2-3; the match to TRBD2 covers 13 bases. Trimming removed 4 bases from V and 3 bases from J; junction bases left unmatched: 13. Germline CDR1 and CDR2: LGHNA and YNFKEQ. This CDR3 is built from 19 residues.

In its sample, this clonotype was seen many times. At one of its ends the junction is not consistent with the germline gene, which may arise from a read error. This chain uses TRBV5-1 with TRBJ2-2; 9 nucleotides align to TRBD1. The CDR3 is made up of 15 amino acids. CDR1 is SGHRS, CDR2 YFSETQ, per germline. The CDR3 loop reads CDSKKQGARNGELFF. The CDR3 nucleotides are TGCGACAGCAAGAAACAGGGGGCGCGAAACGGGGAGCTGTTTTTT.

At least ten counts were recorded for this clonotype. V is TRBV12-3 or TRBV12-4 and J is TRBJ1-2; maybe TRBD1 (6 bases). Between the trimmed V and J ends, which lost 4 bases and 3 bases, there was a span of 9 bases. The CDR3 extends over 13 amino acids. This CDR3 is CASSSGQYYGYTF. CDR3 nucleotides: TGTGCCAGCAGTTCCGGACAGTACTATGGCTACACCTTC.